The TCR beta chain described here comes from a study of T cell changes during pregnancy in multiple sclerosis (dated by TCRdb to about 2019). For the wider study: Changes in the T cell repertoire over the course of pregnancy were examined in this study in women with multiple sclerosis.

Receptor libraries were prepared by the immunoSEQ multiplex PCR assay. TCRdb stores this immuneACCESS table with in-frame sequences only. Part of the clones is absent; in the studies checked, under half of the shortfall reflects unresolved V genes, and no reason is known for the rest. The sample has about 46,000 clones on record, about 93% of them singletons. The ten largest make up about 4% of the sample. CDR1 and CDR2, looked up from the germline V gene (reference sequence), are LNHDA and SQIVND. V lost 6 bases and J lost 3 bases, and the count of bases not matched to a germline gene is 4. The CDR3 numbers 15 residues from cysteine through phenylalanine. The entry retains the CDR3 DNA only, 45 bases that are in frame from base 1. With respect to this clone: There is no known antigen for this receptor. There are no base qualities to consult, and no much larger clone falls within one base.

This sample comprised CD8+ T cells from peripheral blood mononuclear cells, obtained after pregnancy. The sequence joins TRBV19 to TRBJ2-1; 11 central nucleotides agree with TRBD2. This clonotype was sampled from a female donor with multiple sclerosis, enrolled in a pregnancy study. The DNA reads TGTGCCAGTAGCCCGGGACTAGCGGTCTACAATGAGCAGTTCTTC. This encodes CASSPGLAVYNEQFF.